The rows below give T cell receptor beta chains drawn from one sample of a study of immune evolution from preneoplasia to lung adenocarcinoma. Sequencing was performed with immunoSEQ multiplex PCR; in TCRdb, only in-frame clones are kept and a portion is missing. The sample has under 3,500 clones, roughly four fifths seen once. The sequencing input was FFPE adjacent normal lung tissue. These receptors came from a person in their 40s with lung adenocarcinoma. CDR3s include the opening cysteine and the closing phenylalanine or tryptophan. Fields, in order: V gene, D gene, J gene, clone size, CDR3 protein, CDR3 DNA. The D gene is left open where the match is weak. Where a row states a size, it is once, few, many or the class of an expanded clone; other rows omit it.

V gene: TRBV20-1; D gene: NA; J gene: TRBJ2-5; clone size: NA; CDR3 protein: CSALGEETQYF; CDR3 DNA: TGCAGTGCTTTGGGGGAGGAGACCCAGTACTTC
V gene: TRBV9; D gene: NA; J gene: TRBJ1-1; clone size: NA; CDR3 protein: CASSVGGRLNTEAFF; CDR3 DNA: TGTGCCAGCAGCGTAGGGGGCAGACTGAACACTGAAGCTTTCTTT
V gene: TRBV6-5; D gene: NA; J gene: TRBJ2-7; clone size: NA; CDR3 protein: CASSYAMAYEQYF; CDR3 DNA: TGTGCCAGCAGTTACGCCATGGCTTACGAGCAGTACTTC
V gene: TRBV11-2; D gene: TRBD2; J gene: TRBJ2-7; clone size: NA; CDR3 protein: CASSIGTTVIIGTYEQYF; CDR3 DNA: TGTGCCAGCAGCATCGGGACTACTGTTATAATTGGAACTTACGAGCAGTACTTC
V gene: TRBV29-1; D gene: NA; J gene: TRBJ1-1; clone size: NA; CDR3 protein: CSVSKGENTEAFF; CDR3 DNA: TGCAGCGTTTCTAAGGGGGAAAATACTGAAGCTTTCTTT
V gene: TRBV7-2; D gene: NA; J gene: TRBJ2-3; clone size: NA; CDR3 protein: CASSSWRAEDTQYF; CDR3 DNA: TGTGCCAGCAGCTCATGGAGGGCAGAAGATACGCAGTATTTT
V gene: TRBV29-1; D gene: NA; J gene: TRBJ2-3; clone size: once; CDR3 protein: CSARTDFSDTQYF; CDR3 DNA: TGCAGCGCCCGGACGGACTTCTCAGATACGCAGTATTTT
V gene: TRBV7-3; D gene: TRBD2; J gene: TRBJ2-5; clone size: NA; CDR3 protein: CASSLNGGVQETQYF; CDR3 DNA: TGTGCCAGCAGCTTAAATGGGGGGGTACAAGAGACCCAGTACTTC
V gene: TRBV4-3; D gene: NA; J gene: TRBJ2-4; clone size: NA; CDR3 protein: CASSQDFPGGLAKNIQYF; CDR3 DNA: TGCGCCAGCAGCCAAGATTTCCCCGGGGGCCTAGCCAAAAACATTCAGTACTTC
V gene: TRBV7-2; D gene: NA; J gene: TRBJ2-7; clone size: once; CDR3 protein: CASSPYQSSYEQYF; CDR3 DNA: TGTGCCAGCAGCCCTTACCAGAGCTCCTACGAGCAGTACTTC
V gene: TRBV7-8; D gene: NA; J gene: TRBJ1-1; clone size: NA; CDR3 protein: CASSLKRDPLRRNTEAFF; CDR3 DNA: TGTGCCAGCAGCCTCAAACGGGATCCCCTAAGAAGGAACACTGAAGCTTTCTTT
V gene: TRBV27; D gene: NA; J gene: TRBJ2-1; clone size: NA; CDR3 protein: CASSPRPLGSDSYNEQFF; CDR3 DNA: TGTGCCAGCAGTCCCCGCCCATTGGGGTCAGACTCCTACAATGAGCAGTTCTTC
V gene: TRBV29-1; D gene: NA; J gene: TRBJ2-7; clone size: once; CDR3 protein: CSVGTKSEQYF; CDR3 DNA: TGCAGCGTTGGGACTAAATCCGAGCAGTACTTC
V gene: TRBV10-3; D gene: NA; J gene: TRBJ2-5; clone size: NA; CDR3 protein: CAISESVTDAETQYF; CDR3 DNA: TGTGCCATCAGTGAGTCTGTCACTGATGCCGAGACCCAGTACTTC
V gene: TRBV28; D gene: NA; J gene: TRBJ1-2; clone size: NA; CDR3 protein: CASSLRTRTRKDGYTF; CDR3 DNA: TGTGCCAGCAGTCTTCGAACACGCACCCGGAAGGATGGCTACACCTTC
V gene: TRBV5-4; D gene: TRBD1; J gene: TRBJ1-2; clone size: NA; CDR3 protein: CASTQWAGGDGYTF; CDR3 DNA: TGTGCCAGCACTCAATGGGCAGGGGGCGATGGCTACACCTTC
V gene: TRBV5-1; D gene: NA; J gene: TRBJ1-3; clone size: once; CDR3 protein: CASRTFSGNTIYF; CDR3 DNA: TGCGCCAGCAGGACATTCTCTGGAAACACCATATATTTT
V gene: TRBV5-1; D gene: TRBD1; J gene: TRBJ1-1; clone size: NA; CDR3 protein: CASSPGQGNTEAFF; CDR3 DNA: TGCGCCAGCAGCCCTGGACAGGGGAACACTGAAGCTTTCTTT
V gene: TRBV9; D gene: NA; J gene: TRBJ2-2; clone size: NA; CDR3 protein: CASSRAGTANTGELFF; CDR3 DNA: TGTGCCAGCAGCCGAGCCGGGACGGCGAACACCGGGGAGCTGTTTTTT
V gene: TRBV7-2; D gene: NA; J gene: TRBJ2-3; clone size: NA; CDR3 protein: CASSFYLTTDTQYF; CDR3 DNA: TGTGCCAGCAGCTTTTACCTTACCACAGATACGCAGTATTTT
V gene: TRBV11-3; D gene: TRBD2; J gene: TRBJ2-5; clone size: NA; CDR3 protein: CASSFSGRSQETQYF; CDR3 DNA: TGTGCCAGCAGCTTTAGCGGGAGGTCCCAAGAGACCCAGTACTTC
V gene: TRBV27; D gene: NA; J gene: TRBJ2-1; clone size: NA; CDR3 protein: CASSMGHPTYNEQFF; CDR3 DNA: TGTGCCAGCAGTATGGGACACCCCACCTACAATGAGCAGTTCTTC
V gene: TRBV5-1; D gene: TRBD1; J gene: TRBJ2-7; clone size: NA; CDR3 protein: CASSRDRGWYEQYF; CDR3 DNA: TGCGCCAGCAGCAGGGACAGGGGGTGGTACGAGCAGTACTTC
V gene: TRBV7-9; D gene: NA; J gene: TRBJ1-5; clone size: once; CDR3 protein: CASSYGQNQPQHF; CDR3 DNA: TGTGCCAGCAGCTATGGACAAAATCAGCCCCAGCATTTT
V gene: TRBV7-2; D gene: NA; J gene: TRBJ1-2; clone size: NA; CDR3 protein: CASSSYLGEVHGYTF; CDR3 DNA: TGTGCCAGCAGCTCTTACCTGGGAGAGGTTCATGGCTACACCTTC
V gene: TRBV7-2; D gene: TRBD1; J gene: TRBJ1-5; clone size: NA; CDR3 protein: CASSSAKGAHGNSNQPQHF; CDR3 DNA: TGTGCCAGCAGCTCGGCTAAGGGGGCGCATGGGAATAGCAATCAGCCCCAGCATTTT
V gene: TRBV19; D gene: NA; J gene: TRBJ1-1; clone size: NA; CDR3 protein: CASSLATENTEAFF; CDR3 DNA: TGTGCCAGTAGTCTTGCGACAGAGAACACTGAAGCTTTCTTT
V gene: TRBV21-1; D gene: NA; J gene: TRBJ2-5; clone size: few; CDR3 protein: CASSKLSVGTGGIEGFQETQYF; CDR3 DNA: TGTGCCAGCAGCAAACTCTCGGTCGGGACAGGGGGAATAGAGGGATTCCAAGAGACCCAGTACTTC
V gene: TRBV5-5; D gene: NA; J gene: TRBJ1-3; clone size: NA; CDR3 protein: CASSRGARGDSGNTIYF; CDR3 DNA: TGTGCCAGCAGCCGGGGCGCCAGGGGAGACTCTGGAAACACCATATATTTT
V gene: TRBV6-6; D gene: TRBD1; J gene: TRBJ2-7; clone size: NA; CDR3 protein: CASSYWQGAYEQYF; CDR3 DNA: TGTGCCAGCAGTTACTGGCAGGGGGCTTACGAGCAGTACTTC
V gene: TRBV5-6; D gene: TRBD1; J gene: TRBJ1-1; clone size: NA; CDR3 protein: CASSADRVGPNTEAFF; CDR3 DNA: TGTGCCAGCAGCGCTGACAGGGTAGGGCCGAACACTGAAGCTTTCTTT
V gene: TRBV11-3; D gene: NA; J gene: TRBJ1-1; clone size: NA; CDR3 protein: CASSSGLNTEAFF; CDR3 DNA: TGTGCCAGCAGCTCGGGACTGAACACTGAAGCTTTCTTT
V gene: TRBV12-5; D gene: NA; J gene: TRBJ1-1; clone size: NA; CDR3 protein: CASSLGSSDTEAFF; CDR3 DNA: TGTGCTAGTTCCTTGGGCTCTTCCGACACTGAAGCTTTCTTT
V gene: TRBV6-4; D gene: NA; J gene: TRBJ1-6; clone size: NA; CDR3 protein: CASSDSREGPNSPLHF; CDR3 DNA: TGTGCCAGCAGTGACTCTAGGGAGGGGCCAAATTCACCCCTCCACTTT
V gene: TRBV5-1; D gene: TRBD1; J gene: TRBJ1-6; clone size: NA; CDR3 protein: CASSASSGGQNNSPLHF; CDR3 DNA: TGCGCCAGCAGCGCCTCTAGTGGGGGACAGAATAATTCACCCCTCCACTTT
V gene: TRBV7-7; D gene: NA; J gene: TRBJ2-3; clone size: NA; CDR3 protein: CASSRLQGTDTQYF; CDR3 DNA: TGTGCTAGCAGCAGACTACAGGGCACAGATACGCAGTATTTT
V gene: TRBV18; D gene: TRBD1; J gene: TRBJ1-1; clone size: NA; CDR3 protein: CASSANRGDTEAFF; CDR3 DNA: TGTGCCAGCTCAGCAAACAGGGGGGACACTGAAGCTTTCTTT
V gene: TRBV6-4; D gene: NA; J gene: TRBJ2-2; clone size: NA; CDR3 protein: CASGRTANTGELFF; CDR3 DNA: TGTGCCAGCGGAAGGACGGCGAACACCGGGGAGCTGTTTTTT
V gene: TRBV9; D gene: TRBD1; J gene: TRBJ1-1; clone size: NA; CDR3 protein: CASSEGTGDPEAFF; CDR3 DNA: TGTGCCAGCAGCGAGGGGACAGGGGACCCTGAAGCTTTCTTT
V gene: TRBV9; D gene: TRBD2; J gene: TRBJ2-3; clone size: NA; CDR3 protein: CASSVEGGLARDTQYF; CDR3 DNA: TGTGCCAGCAGCGTAGAGGGCGGACTAGCGAGAGATACGCAGTATTTT
V gene: TRBV5-4; D gene: NA; J gene: TRBJ1-2; clone size: NA; CDR3 protein: CASTSVVGGYGYTF; CDR3 DNA: TGTGCCAGCACCTCCGTGGTGGGTGGCTATGGCTACACCTTC
V gene: TRBV7-8; D gene: TRBD2; J gene: TRBJ2-2; clone size: few; CDR3 protein: CASSPSLGTSQLMNTGELFF; CDR3 DNA: TGTGCCAGCAGCCCCTCCCTCGGGACTAGTCAATTAATGAACACCGGGGAGCTGTTTTTT
V gene: TRBV5-6; D gene: NA; J gene: TRBJ2-2; clone size: NA; CDR3 protein: CASSWDITGELFF; CDR3 DNA: TGTGCCAGCAGCTGGGACATCACCGGGGAGCTGTTTTTT
V gene: TRBV29-1; D gene: NA; J gene: TRBJ2-5; clone size: once; CDR3 protein: CSGGQLQETQYF; CDR3 DNA: TGCAGCGGCGGACAGCTCCAAGAGACCCAGTACTTC